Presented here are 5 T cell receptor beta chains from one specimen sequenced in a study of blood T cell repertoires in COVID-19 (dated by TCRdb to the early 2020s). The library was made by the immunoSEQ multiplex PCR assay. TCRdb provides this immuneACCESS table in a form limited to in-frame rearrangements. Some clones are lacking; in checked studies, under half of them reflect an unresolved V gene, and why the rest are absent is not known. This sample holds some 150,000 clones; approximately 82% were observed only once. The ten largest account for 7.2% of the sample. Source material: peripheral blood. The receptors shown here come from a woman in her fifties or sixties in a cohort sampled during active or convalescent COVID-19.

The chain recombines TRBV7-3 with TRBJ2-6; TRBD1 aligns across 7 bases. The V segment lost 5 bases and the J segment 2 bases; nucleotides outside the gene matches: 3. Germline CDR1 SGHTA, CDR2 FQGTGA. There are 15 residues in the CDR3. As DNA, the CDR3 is TGTGCCAGCAGCCTAGGGGGCCCTGGGGCCAACGTCCTGACTTTC. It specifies CASSLGGPGANVLTF.

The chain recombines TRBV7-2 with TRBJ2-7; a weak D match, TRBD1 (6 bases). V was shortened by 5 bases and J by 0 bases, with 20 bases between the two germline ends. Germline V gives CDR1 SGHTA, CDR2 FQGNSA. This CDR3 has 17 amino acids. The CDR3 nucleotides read TGTGCCAGCAGCCCAGGCAGGGGCCAGGGGATCTCCTACGAGCAGTACTTC. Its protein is CASSPGRGQGISYEQYF.

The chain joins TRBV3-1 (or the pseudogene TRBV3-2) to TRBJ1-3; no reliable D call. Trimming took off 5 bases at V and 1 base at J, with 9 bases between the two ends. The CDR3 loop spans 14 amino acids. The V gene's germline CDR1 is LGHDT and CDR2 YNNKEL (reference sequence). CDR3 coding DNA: TGTGCCAGCAGCAACGGGGTATCTGGAAACACCATATATTTT. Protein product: CASSNGVSGNTIYF.

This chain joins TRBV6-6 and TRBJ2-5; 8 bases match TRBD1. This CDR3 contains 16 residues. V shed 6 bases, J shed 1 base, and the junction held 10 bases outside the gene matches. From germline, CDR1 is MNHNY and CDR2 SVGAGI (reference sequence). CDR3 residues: CASRFGNRGFQETQYF. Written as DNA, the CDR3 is TGTGCCAGCAGATTCGGGAACAGGGGGTTCCAAGAGACCCAGTACTTC.

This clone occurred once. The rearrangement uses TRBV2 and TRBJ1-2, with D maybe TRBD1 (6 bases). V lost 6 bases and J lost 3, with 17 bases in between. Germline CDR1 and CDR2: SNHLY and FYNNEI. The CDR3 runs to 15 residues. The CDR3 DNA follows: TGTGCCAGCAGAACAAATCCGGGGGGCGACTATGGCTACACCTTC. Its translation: CASRTNPGGDYGYTF.